The 13 T cell receptor beta chains below come from one sample, sequenced in a study of T-cell memory formation after mild COVID-19. TCRdb re-derived calls from the 5' RACE reads in MiXCR, one entry per CDR3 protein. The sample gives 25,000 to 35,000 distinct CDR3 sequences, about 8% of which show up once; approximately 14% is in the top ten. The sequenced sample consisted of PBMCs or a T cell subset sorted from them (not recorded which). The receptor set was obtained from an adult woman who had mild COVID-19 (a few samples of this study predate the infection). Cell type and time point are not known.

This clonotype was seen many times. The chain links TRBV20-1 to TRBJ2-1, with 8 bases identical to TRBD2. The CDR3 sequence is 14 residues long. CDR1 is DFQATT and CDR2 is SNEGSKA in the germline V gene (reference sequence). Losses at the gene ends were 3 bases for V and 2 bases for J; bases not matched to a gene: 3. CDR3 in DNA: TGCAGTGCTAGCGGGGGGGCGGCCTACAATGAGCAGTTCTTC. This encodes CSASGGAAYNEQFF.

This clonotype was observed many times. The genes are TRBV2 and TRBJ1-2; no firm D call. The CDR3 loop spans 15 amino acids. Trimming stripped 0 bases from V and 0 bases from J, with 8 bases between. The germline V gene encodes CDR1 SNHLY and CDR2 FYNNEI. The CDR3 loop reads CASSEAGGSNYGYTF. The CDR3 DNA follows: TGTGCCAGCAGTGAAGCTGGCGGCTCTAACTATGGCTACACCTTC.

This clonotype was observed a few times. The gene calls are TRBV5-1 and TRBJ1-6; D unresolved. V was cut by 0 bases and J by 3 bases, with 4 bases left in between. The CDR3 covers 14 residues. CDR1 is SGHRS, CDR2 YFSETQ, per germline. The CDR3 here is CASSLGSYNSPLHF. In DNA, the CDR3 is TGCGCCAGCAGCTTGGGTAGCTATAATTCACCCCTCCACTTT.

This clonotype was recorded at least ten times. As DNA, the CDR3 is TGTGCCAGCAGGATTTCAGGGGCGGCAAACTCACCCCTCCACTTT. Its protein product is CASRISGAANSPLHF. The chain has TRBV2 and TRBJ1-6; D perhaps matches TRBD1 (6 bases). The CDR3 totals 15 residues. CDR1 SNHLY and CDR2 FYNNEI come from the germline V gene. V was pared by 6 bases and J by 10 bases, with 19 bases between.

The rearrangement joins TRBV24-1 to TRBJ1-4, with D possibly matching TRBD1 (5 bases). CDR1 is KGHDR and CDR2 is SFDVKD in the germline V gene. V dropped 3 bases and J dropped 8 bases, with 12 bases sitting between them. The CDR3 has 14 amino acids. The CDR3 protein is CATSDGRDGEKLFF. CDR3 in DNA: TGTGCCACCAGTGATGGCAGGGATGGAGAAAAACTGTTTTTT.

This clonotype has ten or more counts. The rearrangement uses TRBV6-2 or TRBV6-3 and TRBJ1-1; D is ambiguous. Trimming removed 3 bases from V and 5 bases from J, with 13 bases in between. The CDR3 consists of 14 residues. Germline loops: CDR1 MNHEY, CDR2 SVGEGT. The CDR3 DNA reads TGTGCCAGCAGTTATTTTGGGAAGAAGACTGAAGCTTTCTTT. Protein: CASSYFGKKTEAFF.

This clonotype showed up many times. DNA for the CDR3: TGCGCCAGTACTACTGGACAGTCCACAGATACGCAGTATTTT. It encodes CASTTGQSTDTQYF. The chain couples TRBV5-1 to TRBJ2-3; perhaps TRBD1 as D (6 bases). CDR1 is SGHRS and CDR2 is YFSETQ in the germline V gene. This CDR3 comprises 14 residues. Trimming took 8 bases from V and 2 from J, leaving 15 bases between them.

This clonotype was observed at least ten times. The genes are TRBV5-1 and TRBJ1-2; TRBD1 matches 8 bases. CDR1 and CDR2 (germline): SGHRS, YFSETQ. V was clipped by 1 base and J by 6 bases; unmatched bases: 8. The length of the CDR3 is 15 residues. The CDR3 loop reads CASSLITGGSDGYTF. The DNA of the CDR3 is TGCGCCAGCAGCTTGATTACAGGGGGGTCCGATGGCTACACCTTC.

The chain employs TRBV2 and TRBJ2-3; 8 nucleotides agree with TRBD1. V shed 10 bases, J shed 2 bases, and the junction held 2 bases outside the gene matches. CDR1 and CDR2 from the germline V gene are SNHLY and FYNNEI. The CDR3 spans 12 residues. CDR3 bases: TGTGCCACGGACAGGGACACAGATACGCAGTATTTT. It specifies CATDRDTDTQYF.

The chain combines TRBV19 with TRBJ2-3, with 10 bases fitting TRBD2. The CDR3 spans 13 residues. CDR1 is LNHDA, CDR2 SQIVND, per germline (reference sequence). Trimming took 5 bases from V and 6 from J; bases not matched to a gene: 2. CDR3 in amino acids: CASSLGLADTQYF. CDR3 bases: TGTGCCAGTAGTTTGGGACTAGCGGATACGCAGTATTTT.

The chain employs TRBV19 and TRBJ2-1, with 10 positions matching TRBD2. V trimming: 3 bases; J trimming: 4 bases; junction bases outside the gene matches: 3. The CDR3 runs to 15 residues. Per the germline V gene, CDR1 is LNHDA and CDR2 is SQIVND (reference sequence). The CDR3 loop is CASSIPSGGYNEQFF. Here the CDR3 DNA reads TGTGCCAGTAGTATTCCTAGCGGGGGATACAATGAGCAGTTCTTC. The variable domain in full, with the rest retrieved from reference TRBV19 and TRBJ2-1, is DGGITQSPKYLFRKEGQNVTLSCEQNLNHDAMYWYRQDPGQGLRLIYYSQIVNDFQKGDIAEGYSVSREKKESFPLTVTSAQKNPTAFYLCASSIPSGGYNEQFFGPGTRLTVL.

This clonotype was picked up many times. The rearrangement links TRBV7-3 to TRBJ2-3; 7 positions agree with TRBD2. This CDR3 comprises 16 residues. Per the germline V gene, CDR1 is SGHTA and CDR2 is FQGTGA. Trimming took 3 bases from V and 1 from J; bases not matched to a gene: 7. The CDR3 DNA follows: TGTGCCAGCAGCTTTACCGGGGGAGGGGGCACAGATACGCAGTATTTT. Protein sequence: CASSFTGGGGTDTQYF. The whole variable domain, filled in from reference TRBV7-3 and TRBJ2-3, reads GAGVSQTPSNKVTEKGKYVELRCDPISGHTALYWYRQSLGQGPEFLIYFQGTGAADDSGLPNDRFFAVRPEGSVSTLKIQRTERGDSAVYLCASSFTGGGGTDTQYFGPGTRLTVL.

This clonotype has ten or more counts. The chain carries TRBV4-1 and TRBJ2-3; D is unclear. The CDR3 has 15 amino acids. V gave up 0 bases and J gave up 1 base, with 8 bases separating them. Per germline, CDR1 MGHRA and CDR2 YSYEKL. CDR3 DNA sequence: TGCGCCAGCAGCCAAGATTTCGAGGGCACAGATACGCAGTATTTT. Amino acid sequence: CASSQDFEGTDTQYF.